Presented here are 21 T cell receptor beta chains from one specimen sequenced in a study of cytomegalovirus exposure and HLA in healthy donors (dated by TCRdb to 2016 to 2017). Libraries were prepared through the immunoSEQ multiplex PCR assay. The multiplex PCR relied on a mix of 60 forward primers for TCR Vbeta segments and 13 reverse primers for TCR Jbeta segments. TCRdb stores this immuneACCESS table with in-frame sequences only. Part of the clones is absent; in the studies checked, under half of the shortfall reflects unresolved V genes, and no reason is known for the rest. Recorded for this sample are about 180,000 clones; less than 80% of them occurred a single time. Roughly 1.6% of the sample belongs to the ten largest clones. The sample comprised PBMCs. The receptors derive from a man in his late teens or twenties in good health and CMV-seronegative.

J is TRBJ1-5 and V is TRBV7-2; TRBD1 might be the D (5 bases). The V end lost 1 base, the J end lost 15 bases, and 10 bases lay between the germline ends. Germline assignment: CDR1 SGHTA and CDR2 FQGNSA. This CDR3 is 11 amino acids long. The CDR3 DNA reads TGTGCCAGCAGCTTAGATAGGGGCCTGCATTTT. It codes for CASSLDRGLHF. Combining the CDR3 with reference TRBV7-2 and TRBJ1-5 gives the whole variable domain GAGVSQSPSNKVTEKGKDVELRCDPISGHTALYWYRQSLGQGLEFLIYFQGNSAPDKSGLPSDRFSAERTGGSVSTLTIQRTQQEDSAVYLCASSLDRGLHFGDGTRLSIL.

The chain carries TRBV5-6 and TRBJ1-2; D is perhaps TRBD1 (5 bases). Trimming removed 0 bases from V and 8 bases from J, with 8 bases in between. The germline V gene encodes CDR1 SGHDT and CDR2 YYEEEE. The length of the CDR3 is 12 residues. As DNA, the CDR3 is TGTGCCAGCAGCTTGGAGGGGAGGGGCTACACCTTC. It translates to CASSLEGRGYTF.

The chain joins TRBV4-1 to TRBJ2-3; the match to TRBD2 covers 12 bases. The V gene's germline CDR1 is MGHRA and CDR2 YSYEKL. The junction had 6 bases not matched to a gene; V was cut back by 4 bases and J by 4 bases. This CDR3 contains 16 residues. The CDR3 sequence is CASSLTASGGADTQYF. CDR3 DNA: TGCGCCAGCAGCCTAACGGCTAGCGGGGGGGCAGATACGCAGTATTTT.

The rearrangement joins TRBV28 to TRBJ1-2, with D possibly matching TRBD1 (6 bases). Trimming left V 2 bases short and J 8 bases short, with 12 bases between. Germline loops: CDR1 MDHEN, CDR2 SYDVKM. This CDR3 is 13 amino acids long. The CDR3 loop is CASSLGTNPGYTF. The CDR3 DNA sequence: TGTGCCAGCAGTTTAGGGACAAACCCCGGCTACACCTTC.

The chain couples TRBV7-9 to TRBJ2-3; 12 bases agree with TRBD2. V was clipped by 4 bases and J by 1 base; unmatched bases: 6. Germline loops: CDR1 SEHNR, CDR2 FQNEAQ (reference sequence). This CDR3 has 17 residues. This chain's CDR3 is CASSSGGLAGRTDTQYF. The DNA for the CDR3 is TGTGCCAGCAGCTCCGGAGGACTAGCGGGACGCACAGATACGCAGTATTTT.

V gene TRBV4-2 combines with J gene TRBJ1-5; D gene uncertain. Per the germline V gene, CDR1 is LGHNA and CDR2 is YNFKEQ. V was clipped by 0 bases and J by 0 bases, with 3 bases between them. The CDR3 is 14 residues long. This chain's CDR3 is CASSQDHSNQPQHF. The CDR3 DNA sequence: TGTGCCAGCAGCCAAGATCATAGCAATCAGCCCCAGCATTTT.

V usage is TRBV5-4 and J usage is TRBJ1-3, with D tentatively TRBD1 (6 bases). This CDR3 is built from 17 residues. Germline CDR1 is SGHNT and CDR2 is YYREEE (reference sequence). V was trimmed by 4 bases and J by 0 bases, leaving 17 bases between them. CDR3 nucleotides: TGTGCCAGCAGCCTCAGGGGAGAGAGAACCTCTGGAAACACCATATATTTT. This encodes CASSLRGERTSGNTIYF.

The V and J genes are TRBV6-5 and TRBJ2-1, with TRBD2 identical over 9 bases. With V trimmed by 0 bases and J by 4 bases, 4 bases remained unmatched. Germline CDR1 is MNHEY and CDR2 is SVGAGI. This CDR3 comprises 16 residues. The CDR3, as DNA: TGTGCCAGCAGTTACTCCCGACTAGCGGCTTACAATGAGCAGTTCTTC. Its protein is CASSYSRLAAYNEQFF.

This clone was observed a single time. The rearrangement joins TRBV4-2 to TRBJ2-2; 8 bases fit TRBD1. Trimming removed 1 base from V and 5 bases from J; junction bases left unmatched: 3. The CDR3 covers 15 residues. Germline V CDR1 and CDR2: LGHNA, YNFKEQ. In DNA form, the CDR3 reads TGTGCCAGCAGCCAAGGGGACAGGACTACCGGGGAGCTGTTTTTT. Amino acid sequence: CASSQGDRTTGELFF.

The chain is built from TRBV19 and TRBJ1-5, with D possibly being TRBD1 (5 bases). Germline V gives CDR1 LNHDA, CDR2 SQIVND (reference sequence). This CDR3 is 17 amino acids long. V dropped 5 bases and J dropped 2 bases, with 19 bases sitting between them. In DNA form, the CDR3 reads TGTGCCAGTAGTCCCAGAGGGGCGGGGCAAGGCAATCAGCCCCAGCATTTT. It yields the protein CASSPRGAGQGNQPQHF.

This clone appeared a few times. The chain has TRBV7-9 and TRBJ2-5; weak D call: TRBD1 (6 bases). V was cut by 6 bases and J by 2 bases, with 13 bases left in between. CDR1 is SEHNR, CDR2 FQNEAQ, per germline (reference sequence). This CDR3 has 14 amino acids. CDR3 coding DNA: TGTGCCAGCAGTAAAACAGGGAGACAAGAGACCCAGTACTTC. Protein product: CASSKTGRQETQYF.

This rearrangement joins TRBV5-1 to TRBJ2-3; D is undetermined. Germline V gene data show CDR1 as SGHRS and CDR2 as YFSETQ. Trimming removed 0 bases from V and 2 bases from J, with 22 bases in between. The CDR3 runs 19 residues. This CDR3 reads CASSLGLTVTLTYTDTQYF. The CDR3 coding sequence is TGCGCCAGCAGCTTGGGGCTGACGGTCACCCTGACATACACAGATACGCAGTATTTT.

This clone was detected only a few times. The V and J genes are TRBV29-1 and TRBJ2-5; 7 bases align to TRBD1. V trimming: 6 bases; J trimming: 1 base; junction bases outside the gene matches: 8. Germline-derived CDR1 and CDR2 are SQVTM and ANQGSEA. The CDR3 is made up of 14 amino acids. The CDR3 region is CSVGDRAVQETQYF. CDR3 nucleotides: TGCAGCGTCGGAGACAGGGCCGTCCAAGAGACCCAGTACTTC.

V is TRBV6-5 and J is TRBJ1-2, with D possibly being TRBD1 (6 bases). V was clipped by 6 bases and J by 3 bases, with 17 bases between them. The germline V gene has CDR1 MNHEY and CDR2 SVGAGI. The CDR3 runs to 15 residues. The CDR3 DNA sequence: TGTGCCAGCAGCCCTTCCAGGGGCGGATACTATGGCTACACCTTC. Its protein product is CASSPSRGGYYGYTF.

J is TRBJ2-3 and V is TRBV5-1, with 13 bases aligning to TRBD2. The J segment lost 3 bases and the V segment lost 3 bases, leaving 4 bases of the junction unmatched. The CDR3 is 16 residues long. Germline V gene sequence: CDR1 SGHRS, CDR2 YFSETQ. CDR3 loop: CASSWTSGSGTDTQYF. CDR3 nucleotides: TGCGCCAGCAGCTGGACTAGCGGGAGTGGGACAGATACGCAGTATTTT. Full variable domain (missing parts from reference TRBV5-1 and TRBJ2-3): KAGVTQTPRYLIKTRGQQVTLSCSPISGHRSVSWYQQTPGQGLQFLFEYFSETQRNKGNFPGRFSGRQFSNSRSEMNVSTLELGDSALYLCASSWTSGSGTDTQYFGPGTRLTVL.

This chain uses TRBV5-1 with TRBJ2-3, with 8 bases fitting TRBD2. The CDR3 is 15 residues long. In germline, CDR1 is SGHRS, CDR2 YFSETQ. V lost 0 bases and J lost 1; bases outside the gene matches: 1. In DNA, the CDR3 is TGCGCCAGCAGCTTGGCGGGGGGGGGCACAGATACGCAGTATTTT. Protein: CASSLAGGGTDTQYF.

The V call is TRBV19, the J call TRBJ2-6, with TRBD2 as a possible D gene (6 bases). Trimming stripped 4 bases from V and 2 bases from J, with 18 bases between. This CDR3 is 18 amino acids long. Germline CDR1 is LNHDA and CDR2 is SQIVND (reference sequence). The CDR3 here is CASSRGDRRQAGANVLTF. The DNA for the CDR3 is TGTGCCAGTAGTAGGGGGGACCGCCGTCAGGCTGGGGCCAACGTCCTGACTTTC.

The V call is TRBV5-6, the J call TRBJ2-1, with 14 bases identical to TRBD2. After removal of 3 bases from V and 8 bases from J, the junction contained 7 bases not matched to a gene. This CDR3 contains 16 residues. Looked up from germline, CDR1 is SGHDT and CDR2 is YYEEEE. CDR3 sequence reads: CASSWGLAGVGDEQFF. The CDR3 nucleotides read TGTGCCAGCAGCTGGGGACTAGCGGGAGTCGGCGATGAGCAGTTCTTC.

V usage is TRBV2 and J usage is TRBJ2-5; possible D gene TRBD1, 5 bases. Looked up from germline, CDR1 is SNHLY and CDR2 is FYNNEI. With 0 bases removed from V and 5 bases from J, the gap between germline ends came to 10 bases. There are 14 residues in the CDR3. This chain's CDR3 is CASSEARDGETQYF. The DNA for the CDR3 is TGTGCCAGCAGTGAAGCCAGGGATGGCGAGACCCAGTACTTC.

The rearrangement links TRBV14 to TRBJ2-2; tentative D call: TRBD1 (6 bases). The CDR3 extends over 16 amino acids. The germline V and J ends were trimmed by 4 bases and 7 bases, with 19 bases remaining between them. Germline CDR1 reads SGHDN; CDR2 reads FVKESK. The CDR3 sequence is CASSPPDRGYGGELFF. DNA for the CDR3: TGTGCCAGCAGCCCCCCGGATAGGGGGTACGGCGGGGAGCTGTTTTTT.

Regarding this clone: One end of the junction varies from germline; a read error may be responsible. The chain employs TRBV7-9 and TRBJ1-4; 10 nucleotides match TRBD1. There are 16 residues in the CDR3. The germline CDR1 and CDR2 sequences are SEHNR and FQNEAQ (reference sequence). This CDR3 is CSSSPIGGQGREKLFF. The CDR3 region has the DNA TGTTCCAGCAGCCCTATAGGGGGACAGGGGCGTGAAAAACTGTTTTTT. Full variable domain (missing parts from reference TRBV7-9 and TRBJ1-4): DTGVSQNPRHKITKRGQNVTFRCDPISEHNRLYWYRQTLGQGPEFLTYFQNEAQLEKSRLLSDRFSAERPKGSFSTLEIQRTEQGDSAMYLCSSSPIGGQGREKLFFGSGTQLSVL.